Here is one TCR beta chain with its context. The antigen remains undetermined. This entry comes from a study of identical twins. General study points: Where out-of-frame alpha sequences were twin-shared, they showed excess low generation probability.

MiXCR, run by TCRdb on the 5' RACE reads, gives a single entry per CDR3 protein. This table has approximately 1.8 million distinct CDR3 sequences, under 35% appearing once. The ends were cut back, 0 bases at V and 0 bases at J, with 27 bases in the middle. The CDR3 loop spans 21 amino acids. Germline CDR1 and CDR2: DFQATT and SNEGSKA (reference sequence). V usage is TRBV20-1 and J usage is TRBJ2-1, with a possible D match to TRBD1 (6 bases). Sequencing input: cord blood. The source of this sequence is a newborn girl in good health. This CDR3 is CSARDRSPGGSVGGSYNEQFF. The CDR3 DNA sequence: TGCAGTGCTAGAGATAGGTCCCCGGGTGGCTCCGTAGGGGGCTCCTACAATGAGCAGTTCTTC.